Shown below are 21 T cell receptor beta chains from a single sample sequenced in a study of cytomegalovirus exposure and HLA in healthy donors (dated by TCRdb to between 2016 and 2019). Library preparation employed the immunoSEQ multiplex PCR assay. For the multiplex PCR, a mixture combining 60 forward primers for TCR Vbeta segments and 13 reverse primers for TCR Jbeta segments was used. TCRdb stores this immuneACCESS table with in-frame sequences only. Part of the clones is absent; in the studies checked, under half of the shortfall reflects unresolved V genes, and no reason is known for the rest. Within this sample are about 92,000 clones, with approximately 80% of them counted one time only. The ten largest clones add up to around 2% of the sample. Sequences were obtained from PBMCs. The receptor source for this set is a young man in good health and CMV-seronegative.

V and J are TRBV19 and TRBJ2-5, with TRBD2 matching over 8 bases. Near its end, the DNA agrees better with TRBJ2-7, so the J call may be wrong. Germline values: CDR1 LNHDA, CDR2 SQIVND (reference sequence). The CDR3 is made up of 16 amino acids. CDR3 residues: CASSFSTRLASYEQYF. DNA for the CDR3: TGTGCCAGTAGTTTCTCGACCCGACTAGCGTCCTACGAGCAGTACTTC.

In its sample, this clone was seen a few times. The rearrangement links TRBV10-2 to TRBJ2-7, with 7 bases that match TRBD1. The CDR3 contains 13 residues. Germline values: CDR1 WSHSY, CDR2 SAAADI. V lost 9 bases, J lost 1 base, and 6 bases stayed unmatched. CDR3 amino acids: CASNRGQSYEQYF. CDR3 DNA: TGCGCCAGTAATAGGGGGCAATCCTACGAGCAGTACTTC.

This chain joins TRBV5-1 and TRBJ2-1, with D possibly matching TRBD1 (7 bases). This CDR3 has 17 amino acids. V was trimmed by 1 base and J by 8 bases, leaving 22 bases between them. The germline gives CDR1 SGHRS, CDR2 YFSETQ. The CDR3 sequence is CASSLTPNRGGSDEQFF. The CDR3 coding sequence is TGCGCCAGCAGCTTGACTCCGAACAGGGGAGGTTCGGATGAGCAGTTCTTC.

The V call is TRBV6-6, the J call TRBJ1-3, with 7 positions matching TRBD1. V shed 8 bases, J shed 1 base, and the junction held 5 bases outside the gene matches. Germline-derived CDR1 and CDR2 are MNHNY and SVGAGI (reference sequence). The CDR3 totals 14 residues. Written as DNA, the CDR3 is TGTGCCAGCTTCTCAGGGGGATCTGGAAACACCATATATTTT. Its protein product is CASFSGGSGNTIYF.

The V gene is TRBV2, the J gene TRBJ1-6; D is unresolved. The CDR3 covers 12 residues. V was pared by 5 bases and J by 5 bases, with 4 bases between. Looked up from germline, CDR1 is SNHLY and CDR2 is FYNNEI. CDR3 coding DNA: TGTGCCAGCAGTCAGAATAATTCACCCCTCCACTTT. Residues: CASSQNNSPLHF.

The rearrangement uses TRBV25-1 and TRBJ2-1, with D perhaps TRBD1 (5 bases). Trimming took off 6 bases at V and 1 base at J, with 16 bases between the two ends. The CDR3 has 16 residues. Germline loops: CDR1 MGHDK, CDR2 SYGVNS. The CDR3 region is CASSIDSDPSYNEQFF. For the CDR3, the DNA is TGTGCCAGCAGCATAGACAGCGACCCTTCCTACAATGAGCAGTTCTTC.

This clone has a handful of counts. This chain connects TRBV5-4 to TRBJ2-7; D may be TRBD2 (5 bases). The germline V gene encodes CDR1 SGHNT and CDR2 YYREEE (reference sequence). The length of the CDR3 is 13 residues. V lost 5 bases and J 5 bases, leaving 14 bases between the germline ends. Written as DNA, the CDR3 is TGTGCCAGCAGTACGCAGCAGGAGGACGAGCAGTACTTC. Encoded protein: CASSTQQEDEQYF. Full variable domain (remainder filled in from reference TRBV5-4 and TRBJ2-7): ETGVTQSPTHLIKTRGQQVTLRCSSQSGHNTVSWYQQALGQGPQFIFQYYREEENGRGNFPPRFSGLQFPNYSSELNVNALELDDSALYLCASSTQQEDEQYFGPGTRLTVT.

The sample holds one count of this clone. This rearrangement joins TRBV7-6 to TRBJ1-2; 7 positions match TRBD1. The trim removed 5 bases at V and 3 bases at J, leaving 3 bases unmatched. The CDR3 contains 13 residues. From germline, CDR1 is SGHVS and CDR2 FNYEAQ. CDR3 in amino acids: CASSPGTDYGYTF. CDR3 DNA sequence: TGTGCCAGCAGCCCGGGGACAGACTATGGCTACACCTTC.

The rearrangement joins TRBV11-2 to TRBJ2-3; 9 positions match TRBD1. Germline CDR1 SGHAT, CDR2 FQNNGV. The J segment lost 7 bases and the V segment lost 5 bases, leaving 10 bases of the junction unmatched. The CDR3 covers 15 residues. The CDR3 bases are TGTGCCAGCAGCACTTACAGGGGGCAAGGTAATACGCAGTATTTT. As protein: CASSTYRGQGNTQYF.

The chain recombines TRBV29-1 with TRBJ1-1; 7 nucleotides match TRBD1. This CDR3 region has 13 residues. The V gene's germline CDR1 is SQVTM and CDR2 ANQGSEA. V trimming: 6 bases; J trimming: 0 bases; junction bases outside the gene matches: 4. The CDR3 nucleotides read TGCAGCGTAGAGGGACAGTTGAACACTGAAGCTTTCTTT. The encoded protein is CSVEGQLNTEAFF.

The chain uses TRBV12-5 and TRBJ1-4; tentatively, D is TRBD1 (5 bases). V was clipped by 3 bases and J by 8 bases, with 13 bases between them. This CDR3 has 14 amino acids. Germline V gene lookup returns CDR1 LGHNT and CDR2 FRNRAP. The CDR3 region has the DNA TGTGCTAGTGGTTTAGGGCAGGGAGGCGAAAAACTGTTTTTT. This gives the protein CASGLGQGGEKLFF. The variable domain in full, completed from reference TRBV12-5 and TRBJ1-4, reads DARVTQTPRHKVTEMGQEVTMRCQPILGHNTVFWYRQTMMQGLELLAYFRNRAPLDDSGMPKDRFSAEMPDATLATLKIQPSEPRDSAVYFCASGLGQGGEKLFFGSGTQLSVL.

The CDR3 nucleotides read TGCGCCAGCAGCCGGTCCACAGGGCTGAACACTGAAGCTTTCTTT. Residues: CASSRSTGLNTEAFF. This chain connects TRBV4-1 to TRBJ1-1; maybe TRBD1 (6 bases). CDR1 is MGHRA, CDR2 YSYEKL, per germline. This CDR3 contains 15 residues. V lost 4 bases and J 0 bases, leaving 12 bases between the germline ends.

The chain carries TRBV6-5 and TRBJ1-6; 10 nucleotides line up with TRBD1. The germline V gene encodes CDR1 MNHEY and CDR2 SVGAGI. The CDR3 is 15 amino acids. V dropped 2 bases and J dropped 10; count of bases not matched to a gene: 5. For the CDR3, the DNA is TGTGCCAGCAGTTACGGGGGGACAGGGGTATCACCCCTCCACTTT. Its translation: CASSYGGTGVSPLHF.

The chain carries TRBV6-6 and TRBJ2-5; no reliable D call. This CDR3 contains 15 residues. V was clipped by 1 base and J by 2 bases, with 11 bases between them. Germline V gene sequence: CDR1 MNHNY, CDR2 SVGAGI (reference sequence). As DNA, the CDR3 is TGTGCCAGCAGTTACTGGGCCCTAAATCAAGAGACCCAGTACTTC. Translated: CASSYWALNQETQYF.

This clone was found once. The rearrangement uses TRBV6-6 and TRBJ2-2, with D perhaps TRBD2 (5 bases). Germline CDR1 reads MNHNY; CDR2 reads SVGAGI (reference sequence). The V and J ends lost 3 bases and 5 bases respectively, with 16 bases between them. This CDR3 contains 16 residues. The CDR3 bases are TGTGCCAGCAGTTATCCGGGATCTCCCGGGACCGGGGAGCTGTTTTTT. Protein sequence: CASSYPGSPGTGELFF.

The chain employs TRBV4-1 and TRBJ2-7; a weak D match, TRBD2 (6 bases). This CDR3 spans 15 amino acids. Trimming pared 5 bases from V and 3 bases from J, leaving 17 bases between. The germline V gene encodes CDR1 MGHRA and CDR2 YSYEKL. The CDR3 coding sequence is TGCGCCAGCAGCGTCAGCGGGCGGGGTAACTACGAGCAGTACTTC. It codes for CASSVSGRGNYEQYF.

V usage is TRBV5-1 and J usage is TRBJ2-1; possible D gene TRBD1, 5 bases. Germline assignment: CDR1 SGHRS and CDR2 YFSETQ. V was cut by 4 bases and J by 8 bases, with 22 bases left in between. There are 16 residues in the CDR3. As DNA, the CDR3 is TGCGCCAGCAGCCCCAGGGCCCATTCGGGTTCAGATGAGCAGTTCTTC. Residues: CASSPRAHSGSDEQFF.

The chain links TRBV6-6 to TRBJ2-5, with 9 bases matching TRBD1. The germline V gene encodes CDR1 MNHNY and CDR2 SVGAGI (reference sequence). This CDR3 has 13 amino acids. Trimming cost V 6 bases and J 1 base; bases outside gene matches: 0. This CDR3 is CASRTGGQETQYF. In DNA form, the CDR3 reads TGTGCCAGCAGGACAGGGGGCCAAGAGACCCAGTACTTC.

The V gene is TRBV4-1, the J gene TRBJ2-1; unclear D gene. Germline V gene lookup returns CDR1 MGHRA and CDR2 YSYEKL. V was pared by 2 bases and J by 4 bases, with 6 bases between. This CDR3 is built from 13 residues. In nucleotides, the CDR3 is TGCGCCAGCAGCCAACTAGGTTACAATGAGCAGTTCTTC. It codes for CASSQLGYNEQFF.

The genes are TRBV4-2 and TRBJ2-1, with TRBD2 identical over 10 bases. Germline V gene lookup returns CDR1 LGHNA and CDR2 YNFKEQ. Unmatched junction bases numbered 17, after V lost 3 bases and J lost 9 bases. There are 18 residues in the CDR3. CDR3 sequence: CASSHTRMRLAGVGEQFF. In DNA, the CDR3 is TGTGCCAGCAGCCACACGAGGATGAGGCTAGCGGGGGTAGGTGAGCAGTTCTTC.

The genes are TRBV5-8 and TRBJ2-7; 9 positions agree with TRBD1. This CDR3 is 14 amino acids long. V shed 4 bases and J 3 bases; nucleotides not matched to a gene: 5. Germline values: CDR1 SGHTS, CDR2 YDEGEE. CDR3 nucleotides: TGTGCCAGCAGCGGTACGGACAGGGGCTACGAGCAGTACTTC. It yields the protein CASSGTDRGYEQYF. The whole variable domain, remainder taken from reference TRBV5-8 and TRBJ2-7, is EAGVTQSPTHLIKTRGQQATLRCSPISGHTSVYWYQQALGLGLQFLLWYDEGEERNRGNFPPRFSGRQFPNYSSELNVNALELEDSALYLCASSGTDRGYEQYFGPGTRLTVT.